The 28 T cell receptor beta chains below come from one sample, sequenced in a study of T cell responses to AZD1222 COVID-19 vaccine. The data were produced by immunoSEQ multiplex PCR, yet TCRdb's version contains in-frame clones alone and is incomplete. The repertoire holds 250,000 or so clones, with about 92% as singletons. The material sequenced was peripheral blood, taken on day 0 of AZD1222 vaccination. The receptors originated from an adult in good health.

This chain links TRBV6-5 with TRBJ1-5; possible D gene TRBD1, 5 bases. The CDR3 is 15 residues long. Germline V CDR1 and CDR2: MNHEY, SVGAGI. V was trimmed by 6 bases and J by 0 bases, leaving 12 bases between them. CDR3 sequence reads: CASRSGTDSNQPQHF. As DNA, the CDR3 is TGTGCCAGCAGGTCCGGGACCGATAGCAATCAGCCCCAGCATTTT.

The J gene is TRBJ2-7, the V gene TRBV7-9; a weak D match, TRBD1 (7 bases). Germline CDR1 reads SEHNR; CDR2 reads FQNEAQ (reference sequence). This CDR3 is 15 amino acids long. V lost 6 bases and J lost 4, with 19 bases in between. The CDR3 region is CASSPGAGGSYEQYF. As DNA, the CDR3 is TGTGCCAGCAGTCCAGGGGCAGGGGGGTCTTACGAGCAGTACTTC.

This clone came up a few times. The chain combines TRBV28 with TRBJ1-1, with D uncertain. Germline lookup yields CDR1 MDHEN and CDR2 SYDVKM. CDR3 length: 14 residues. V lost 5 bases, J lost 7 bases, and 17 bases lay in between. CDR3 protein: CASSQVPSKDEAFF. CDR3 DNA sequence: TGTGCCAGCAGTCAGGTACCTAGTAAAGATGAAGCTTTCTTT.

The table lists this clone with a few counts. CDR3 region: CASSDWTVGEAFF. DNA of the CDR3: TGCGCCAGCAGTGATTGGACGGTGGGCGAAGCTTTCTTT. The chain combines TRBV10-2 with TRBJ1-1; D is ambiguous. Germline loops: CDR1 WSHSY, CDR2 SAAADI. The CDR3 covers 13 residues. The V end was cut by 3 bases, the J end by 8 bases, with 13 bases between.

J is TRBJ2-7 and V is TRBV5-4; 8 bases align to TRBD2. With 1 base clipped from V and 6 bases from J, the junction kept 3 bases outside the gene matches. The V gene's germline CDR1 is SGHNT and CDR2 YYREEE (reference sequence). The CDR3 sequence is 13 residues long. CDR3 region: CASSLSGSSEQYF. CDR3 nucleotides: TGTGCCAGCAGCTTGAGCGGGAGCTCCGAGCAGTACTTC.

The chain recombines TRBV7-2 with TRBJ2-1, with D maybe TRBD1 (6 bases). The germline V gene has CDR1 SGHTA and CDR2 FQGNSA. The ends were cut back, 5 bases at V and 3 bases at J, with 11 bases in the middle. The CDR3 covers 14 residues. CDR3 coding DNA: TGTGCCAGCAGCCTAGGGACACTCTACAATGAGCAGTTCTTC. It yields the protein CASSLGTLYNEQFF. The full variable domain, rest sourced from reference TRBV7-2 and TRBJ2-1, is GAGVSQSPSNKVTEKGKDVELRCDPISGHTALYWYRQSLGQGLEFLIYFQGNSAPDKSGLPSDRFSAERTGGSVSTLTIQRTQQEDSAVYLCASSLGTLYNEQFFGPGTRLTVL.

The chain carries TRBV23-1 and TRBJ1-5; D gene ambiguous. TRBV23-1 is noted as an ORF with a role that remains uncertain. Trimming removed 7 bases at V and 2 bases at J, with 12 bases between. This CDR3 region has 14 residues. This CDR3 reads CASTARSGNQPQHF. CDR3 coding DNA: TGCGCCAGCACCGCTAGGAGTGGCAATCAGCCCCAGCATTTT.

The gene calls are TRBV6-5 and TRBJ1-4, with D tentatively TRBD1 (6 bases). The CDR3 sequence is 15 residues long. V shed 6 bases and J shed 7 bases, with 18 bases lying between them. Germline V gives CDR1 MNHEY, CDR2 SVGAGI. The CDR3 loop is CASRAQGGIAEKLFF. For the CDR3, the DNA is TGTGCCAGCAGGGCACAGGGAGGAATAGCTGAAAAACTGTTTTTT.

A single count supports this clone. The chain uses TRBV4-1 and TRBJ2-1; the match to TRBD2 covers 7 bases. The CDR3 loop spans 17 amino acids. Germline lookup yields CDR1 MGHRA and CDR2 YSYEKL. Trimming cost V 4 bases and J 4 bases; bases outside gene matches: 13. CDR3 in amino acids: CASSPIPTAGEYNEQFF. Here the CDR3 DNA reads TGCGCCAGCAGCCCGATCCCAACGGCGGGGGAGTACAATGAGCAGTTCTTC.

In this sample, this clone turned up once. The chain uses TRBV7-9 and TRBJ1-6, with a tentative D call TRBD1 (6 bases). The CDR3 length is 16 residues. Trimming pared 5 bases from V and 6 bases from J, leaving 17 bases between. Germline V gene data show CDR1 as SEHNR and CDR2 as FQNEAQ (reference sequence). The CDR3 coding sequence is TGTGCCAGCAGCCTGGAGCAGGGGTTGGGTAATTCACCCCTCCACTTT. Translation: CASSLEQGLGNSPLHF.

The chain uses TRBV15 and TRBJ1-6; 7 bases are a match to TRBD1. Germline lookup yields CDR1 LNHNV and CDR2 YYDKDF (reference sequence). This CDR3 comprises 16 residues. The junction had 12 bases not matched to a gene; V was cut back by 0 bases and J by 13 bases. The CDR3 loop is CATSRESGAGGEPLHF. CDR3 DNA: TGTGCCACCAGCAGAGAGTCAGGGGCAGGGGGGGAGCCCCTCCACTTT.

In regard to this clone: Germline and junction disagree at one end, which may indicate a read error. This chain joins TRBV7-9 and TRBJ1-1; 7 bases align to TRBD1. The CDR3 totals 15 residues. CDR1 SEHNR and CDR2 FQNEAQ come from the germline V gene (reference sequence). In DNA form, the CDR3 reads TGTGCCAGCAGCTTAGCGTATAGGGGGCGTGCTGAGGCTTTCTTT. Translation gives CASSLAYRGRAEAFF.

The chain is built from TRBV19 and TRBJ2-3; 10 bases match TRBD2. CDR1 LNHDA and CDR2 SQIVND come from the germline V gene (reference sequence). This CDR3 is built from 14 residues. The junction had 5 bases not matched to a gene; V was cut back by 6 bases and J by 5 bases. The CDR3 region is CASSPSGGLDTQYF. The CDR3 DNA reads TGTGCCAGTAGCCCTAGCGGGGGTTTAGATACGCAGTATTTT.

The rearrangement joins TRBV14 to TRBJ1-1, with 7 nucleotides matching TRBD1. V trimming: 4 bases; J trimming: 11 bases; junction bases outside the gene matches: 10. This CDR3 has 13 residues. Germline assignment: CDR1 SGHDN and CDR2 FVKESK. The CDR3 here is CASSPRQGRIAFF. CDR3 sequence (DNA): TGTGCCAGCAGCCCCCGACAGGGACGAATTGCTTTCTTT.

The chain carries TRBV5-4 and TRBJ2-5, with 8 bases fitting TRBD2. V was pared by 4 bases and J by 3 bases, with 8 bases of the junction left unmatched. The germline V gene has CDR1 SGHNT and CDR2 YYREEE (reference sequence). The CDR3 is made up of 15 amino acids. The CDR3 loop reads CASSPGGVRKETQYF. DNA for the CDR3: TGTGCCAGCAGCCCGGGGGGGGTCCGTAAAGAGACCCAGTACTTC.

V and J are TRBV28 and TRBJ2-7, with TRBD1 matching 9 bases. The trim removed 7 bases at V and 4 bases at J, leaving 8 bases unmatched. This CDR3 spans 14 amino acids. From germline, CDR1 is MDHEN and CDR2 SYDVKM. CDR3 residues: CASTSGTGKYEQYF. In DNA, the CDR3 is TGTGCCAGCACGTCCGGGACAGGGAAGTACGAGCAGTACTTC.

The chain links TRBV7-8 to TRBJ2-5; D remains unclear. Trimming pared 5 bases from V and 7 bases from J, leaving 8 bases between. The germline V gene encodes CDR1 SGHVS and CDR2 FQNEAQ. This CDR3 is built from 11 residues. CDR3 sequence reads: CASSPSRTQYF. DNA for the CDR3: TGTGCCAGCAGCCCATCCCGGACCCAGTACTTC.

The chain has TRBV19 and TRBJ2-1, with 7 bases lining up with TRBD1. Trimming took 7 bases from V and 4 from J; bases not matched to a gene: 7. The CDR3 is 14 residues long. Germline-derived CDR1 and CDR2 are LNHDA and SQIVND (reference sequence). CDR3 in DNA: TGTGCCAGTACCGCGACAGGGAGATACAATGAGCAGTTCTTC. This gives the protein CASTATGRYNEQFF.

The chain joins TRBV7-3 to TRBJ2-3; the D gene could be TRBD1 or TRBD2 (5 bases each). CDR1 is SGHTA and CDR2 is FQGTGA in the germline V gene. The length of the CDR3 is 17 residues. Trimming stripped 4 bases from V and 6 bases from J, with 23 bases between. In DNA form, the CDR3 reads TGTGCCAGCAGCTCAGGGACCGGGAACCGCTTTCTGGATACGCAGTATTTT. Protein product: CASSSGTGNRFLDTQYF.

Comment on this clone: Within the sample, other DNA sequences also encode this same CDR3. This sequence joins TRBV3-1 (or the pseudogene TRBV3-2) and TRBJ1-1; maybe TRBD1 (5 bases). Looked up from germline, CDR1 is LGHDT and CDR2 is YNNKEL (reference sequence). V was pared by 1 base and J by 4 bases, with 10 bases between. CDR3 size: 14 residues. The CDR3 region is CASSQGQGGTEAFF. Here the CDR3 DNA reads TGTGCCAGCAGCCAAGGCCAGGGCGGCACTGAAGCTTTCTTT.

The chain uses TRBV6-5 and TRBJ1-2, with D hard to call. The CDR3 contains 14 residues. Germline values: CDR1 MNHEY, CDR2 SVGAGI. V was pared by 0 bases and J by 4 bases, with 9 bases between. The CDR3 protein is CASSYSEGTYGYTF. In nucleotides, the CDR3 is TGTGCCAGCAGTTACTCAGAGGGTACCTATGGCTACACCTTC.

The chain is built from TRBV12-5 and TRBJ2-7; 9 positions agree with TRBD1. CDR1 and CDR2 (germline): LGHNT, FRNRAP. The CDR3 consists of 17 residues. V was pared by 0 bases and J by 1 base, with 7 bases of the junction left unmatched. This CDR3 reads CASGLVLGDRVSYEQYF. The CDR3, as DNA: TGTGCTAGTGGTTTGGTATTGGGGGACAGGGTATCCTACGAGCAGTACTTC. Supplemented by reference TRBV12-5 and TRBJ2-7, the full variable domain reads DARVTQTPRHKVTEMGQEVTMRCQPILGHNTVFWYRQTMMQGLELLAYFRNRAPLDDSGMPKDRFSAEMPDATLATLKIQPSEPRDSAVYFCASGLVLGDRVSYEQYFGPGTRLTVT.

The chain carries TRBV6-1 and TRBJ2-1; perhaps TRBD1 as D (6 bases). The CDR3 consists of 16 residues. Trimming removed 2 bases at V and 4 bases at J, with 15 bases between. Germline CDR1 reads MNHNS; CDR2 reads SASEGT. Here the CDR3 DNA reads TGTGCCAGCAGTGAAAATTGGGGGCTCAGGTACAATGAGCAGTTCTTC. It translates to CASSENWGLRYNEQFF.

The rearrangement uses TRBV28 and TRBJ2-2, with D maybe TRBD1 (5 bases). Germline assignment: CDR1 MDHEN and CDR2 SYDVKM. Between the trimmed V and J ends, which lost 5 bases and 8 bases, there was a span of 18 bases. The CDR3 has 15 residues. The chain's CDR3 is CASSPWKGVDGELFF. Here the CDR3 DNA reads TGTGCCAGCAGTCCTTGGAAAGGGGTAGATGGGGAGCTGTTTTTT.

The chain joins TRBV6-6 to TRBJ1-3; D unclear. The CDR3 length is 18 residues. The germline gives CDR1 MNHNY, CDR2 SVGAGI (reference sequence). The V gene lost 5 bases and the J gene lost 0 bases, with 20 bases spanning the gap. CDR3 protein: CASSPSGIGRLSGNTIYF. The CDR3 DNA is TGTGCCAGCAGTCCCTCGGGGATTGGAAGACTCTCTGGAAACACCATATATTTT.

This chain links TRBV18 with TRBJ2-1; TRBD1 matches at 7 bases. After removal of 4 bases from V and 6 bases from J, the junction contained 12 bases not matched to a gene. The CDR3 length is 16 residues. From germline, CDR1 is KGHSH and CDR2 LQKENI. CDR3 sequence (DNA): TGTGCCAGCTCACGATCGGGACAGAGGTTGGTCAATGAGCAGTTCTTC. Protein: CASSRSGQRLVNEQFF.

The chain joins TRBV19 to TRBJ1-2; 8 bases fit TRBD1. Germline lookup yields CDR1 LNHDA and CDR2 SQIVND (reference sequence). The CDR3 consists of 16 residues. V lost 8 bases and J lost 7; bases outside the gene matches: 18. CDR3 DNA sequence: TGTGCCAGTCGAACCCGGGGAACAGGGGGATTTCTTGGCTACACCTTC. Its translation is CASRTRGTGGFLGYTF.

The chain recombines TRBV19 with TRBJ1-1; maybe TRBD1 (6 bases). CDR3 length: 13 residues. The ends were cut back, 2 bases at V and 5 bases at J, with 9 bases in the middle. The V gene's germline CDR1 is LNHDA and CDR2 SQIVND (reference sequence). The CDR3 loop reads CASSIIGGTEAFF. DNA of the CDR3: TGTGCCAGTAGTATAATAGGGGGGACTGAAGCTTTCTTT. The full variable domain, its missing parts supplied by reference TRBV19 and TRBJ1-1, is DGGITQSPKYLFRKEGQNVTLSCEQNLNHDAMYWYRQDPGQGLRLIYYSQIVNDFQKGDIAEGYSVSREKKESFPLTVTSAQKNPTAFYLCASSIIGGTEAFFGQGTRLTVV.